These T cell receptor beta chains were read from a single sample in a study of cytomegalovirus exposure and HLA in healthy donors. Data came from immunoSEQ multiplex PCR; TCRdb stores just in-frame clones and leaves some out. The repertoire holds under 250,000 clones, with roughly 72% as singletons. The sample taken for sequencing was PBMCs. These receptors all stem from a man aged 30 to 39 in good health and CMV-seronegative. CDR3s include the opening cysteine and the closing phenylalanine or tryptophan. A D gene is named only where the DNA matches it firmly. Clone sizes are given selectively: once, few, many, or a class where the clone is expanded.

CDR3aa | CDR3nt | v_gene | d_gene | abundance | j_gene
CASSIGTGTYEQYF | TGTGCCAGTAGTATAGGCACCGGGACTTACGAGCAGTACTTC | TRBV19 | . | . | TRBJ2-7
CASSLDTGGPTEAFF | TGCGCCAGCAGCTTGGATACAGGGGGACCCACTGAAGCTTTCTTT | TRBV5-1 | TRBD1 | once | TRBJ1-1
CASSSTNGGPYNEQFF | TGTGCCAGCAGTTCCACCAACGGAGGGCCCTACAATGAGCAGTTCTTC | TRBV27 | . | . | TRBJ2-1
CASSYNRDSRSPQHF | TGTGCCAGCAGTTATAACCGTGACAGTCGATCCCCCCAGCATTTT | TRBV6-5 | . | . | TRBJ1-5
CASSYVGTGGYEQYF | TGTGCCAGCAGTTACGTGGGGACAGGGGGGTACGAGCAGTACTTC | TRBV6-5 | TRBD1 | few | TRBJ2-7
CASSSASGRSYNEQFF | TGCGCCAGCAGCTCGGCATCAGGGAGGTCCTACAATGAGCAGTTCTTC | TRBV5-1 | . | few | TRBJ2-1
CASSPDRGRYYGYTF | TGTGCCAGCAGTCCCGACAGGGGGCGTTATTATGGCTACACCTTC | TRBV27 | TRBD1 | few | TRBJ1-2
CATHTDRALEQYF | TGTGCCACCCATACGGACAGGGCCCTCGAGCAGTACTTC | TRBV6-6 | TRBD1 | . | TRBJ2-7
CASRPTTGTSNQPQHF | TGTGCCAGCAGGCCTACGACAGGGACTAGCAATCAGCCCCAGCATTTT | TRBV2 | TRBD1 | . | TRBJ1-5
CASSLSGQGNQPQHF | TGTGCCAGCAGTTTATCGGGACAGGGCAATCAGCCCCAGCATTTT | TRBV27 | TRBD1 | few | TRBJ1-5
CASSPDGQGSQPQHF | TGTGCCAGCAGCCCTGATGGACAGGGTAGTCAGCCCCAGCATTTT | TRBV7-9 | TRBD1 | . | TRBJ1-5
CASTKKGQFNEQFF | TGTGCCAGCACCAAAAAGGGGCAGTTCAATGAGCAGTTCTTC | TRBV25-1 | . | . | TRBJ2-1
CASRQGTSGRDNEQFF | TGTGCCAGCAGACAGGGGACTAGCGGGAGGGATAATGAGCAGTTCTTC | TRBV5-4 | TRBD2 | . | TRBJ2-1
CATTSWDRLAQETQYF | TGTGCCACCACCTCGTGGGACCGACTAGCCCAAGAGACCCAGTACTTC | TRBV15 | TRBD2 | . | TRBJ2-5
CAIMPSGGTDTQYF | TGTGCCATCATGCCTAGCGGGGGCACAGATACGCAGTATTTT | TRBV10-3 | TRBD2 | . | TRBJ2-3
CASSPLGDEQYF | TGTGCCAGCTCACCGCTGGGCGACGAGCAGTACTTC | TRBV18 | . | . | TRBJ2-7
CASSLYGLAESDNEQFF | TGCGCCAGCAGCCTATACGGACTAGCGGAAAGCGACAATGAGCAGTTCTTC | TRBV5-1 | TRBD2 | . | TRBJ2-1
CASNPLAEPYEHRGAVF | TGTGCCAGCAACCCTCTCGCCGAACCTTACGAACACCGGGGAGCTGTTTTT | TRBV5-5 | . | . | TRBJ2-2
CASSVQREGETQYF | TGTGCCAGCAGCGTTCAGCGGGAGGGAGAGACCCAGTACTTC | TRBV9 | TRBD2 | . | TRBJ2-5
CASKGTSESYEQYF | TGTGCCAGCAAGGGGACTAGCGAATCCTACGAGCAGTACTTC | TRBV6-5 | TRBD2 | . | TRBJ2-7
CASSQLRVPNTGELFF | TGTGCCAGCAGCCAATTACGGGTACCGAACACCGGGGAGCTGTTTTTT | TRBV7-8 | . | . | TRBJ2-2
CASSRLTGRMGEQYF | TGTGCCAGCAGCCGTCTGACAGGGAGGATGGGCGAGCAGTACTTC | TRBV7-9 | . | . | TRBJ2-7
CASALFSGNTIYF | TGTGCCAGTGCTCTATTCTCTGGAAACACCATATATTTT | TRBV28 | . | once | TRBJ1-3
CASSLAKPDYNEQFF | TGTGCCAGCAGCTTAGCAAAGCCTGACTACAATGAGCAGTTCTTC | TRBV7-6 | . | few | TRBJ2-1
CASSQVYRVLNTEAFF | TGCGCCAGCAGCCAAGTGTACCGGGTCTTGAACACTGAAGCTTTCTTT | TRBV4-1 | . | . | TRBJ1-1
CASSLWGGNTEAFF | TGTGCCAGCAGTTTATGGGGCGGGAACACTGAAGCTTTCTTT | TRBV27 | . | . | TRBJ1-1
CASSLVGGELFF | TGTGCCAGCAGCTTGGTCGGCGGGGAGCTGTTTTTT | TRBV5-4 | . | . | TRBJ2-2
CASSTPGQISNIQYF | TGTGCCAGTAGTACCCCGGGACAGATCTCCAACATTCAGTACTTC | TRBV19 | TRBD1 | . | TRBJ2-4
CASSLRGRNTEAFF | TGTGCCAGCAGTTTAAGGGGGCGGAACACTGAAGCTTTCTTT | TRBV27 | TRBD1 | . | TRBJ1-1
CASSRTGWNEQFF | TGTGCCAGCAGCCGGACAGGGTGGAATGAGCAGTTCTTC | TRBV7-8 | TRBD1 | . | TRBJ2-1
CAWTRQGAGEQYF | TGTGCCTGGACAAGACAGGGGGCAGGCGAGCAGTACTTC | TRBV30 | TRBD1 | . | TRBJ2-7
CASSPVSEGGYEQYF | TGTGCCAGCAGCCCCGTTTCCGAAGGGGGCTACGAGCAGTACTTC | TRBV7-9 | . | . | TRBJ2-7
CASSSSPVNTGELFF | TGTGCCAGCAGCTCCTCCCCAGTGAACACCGGGGAGCTGTTTTTT | TRBV28 | . | . | TRBJ2-2
CACRRVRGLSYEQYF | TGTGCCTGCCGAAGGGTCAGGGGGCTATCCTACGAGCAGTACTTC | TRBV30 | TRBD1 | . | TRBJ2-7
CSVDSGVGGEQFF | TGCAGCGTTGACTCTGGAGTCGGTGGTGAGCAGTTCTTC | TRBV29-1 | . | few | TRBJ2-1
CASRRQVSSYEQYF | TGTGCCAGCAGGAGACAGGTCAGCTCCTACGAGCAGTACTTC | TRBV6-1 | . | few | TRBJ2-7
CASLTSGRSTDTQYF | TGTGCCAGCTTGACTAGCGGGAGGAGCACAGATACGCAGTATTTT | TRBV27 | TRBD2 | . | TRBJ2-3
CASSLVGQGPNNEKLFF | TGTGCCAGCAGCTTAGTAGGACAGGGGCCTAATAATGAAAAACTGTTTTTT | TRBV7-9 | TRBD1 | . | TRBJ1-4
CASRTDNAYNEQFF | TGCGCCAGCAGGACAGATAACGCCTACAATGAGCAGTTCTTC | TRBV5-1 | . | . | TRBJ2-1
CATSRTLGDSTLETQYF | TGTGCCACCAGCCGAACCCTCGGGGACAGCACTTTAGAGACCCAGTACTTC | TRBV15 | TRBD1 | . | TRBJ2-5
CASCNEQNTEAFF | TGTGCCAGCTGCAACGAGCAGAACACTGAAGCTTTCTTT | TRBV2 | . | . | TRBJ1-1
CAWNLGGIGANVLTF | TGTGCCTGGAATTTAGGGGGCATTGGGGCCAACGTCCTGACTTTC | TRBV30 | TRBD1 | . | TRBJ2-6
CASSSGDRSSYNSPLHF | TGTGCCAGCAGCTCCGGCGACAGGAGCTCCTATAATTCACCCCTCCACTTT | TRBV11-1 | . | . | TRBJ1-6
CAWAYRGPTEAFF | TGTGCCTGGGCGTACAGGGGTCCAACTGAAGCTTTCTTT | TRBV30 | TRBD1 | . | TRBJ1-1